This T cell receptor beta chain was identified during a study of T cells in women clearing cervical HPV infection. Using immunoSEQ multiplex PCR, the repertoire was profiled, and TCRdb retains in-frame clones only, with some absent. The listing contains some 46,000 clones. The clonotype was recovered from a woman between 18 and 70 years old with a cervical HPV16 infection that either progressed to CIN3+ or cleared (not recorded which). The sample consisted of blood buffy coat.

CDR3 sequence: CSARPGGRAYNEQFF. The part of the CDR3 DNA that was read is TGCAGTGCTAGACCGGGGGGTAGGGCCTACAATGAG. This chain connects TRBV20-1 to TRBJ2-1, with TRBD2 matching over 7 bases. The missing CDR3 end, 3 residues past where the read stops, is filled in from the germline J gene. The V gene end was trimmed by 2 bases and the J gene end by 2 bases; junction bases not matched to a gene: 6. CDR1 is DFQATT, CDR2 SNEGSKA, per germline (reference sequence). The CDR3 extends over 15 amino acids.